One T cell receptor beta chain is described in this entry. Its recognized antigen is unknown. Base-call qualities are not available, and no considerably larger clone is one nucleotide away. The germline ends are 20 bases apart after V is trimmed by 5 bases and J by 3 bases. The germline V gene (reference sequence) yields LNHNV for CDR1 and YYDKDF for CDR2. Measured from the cysteine to the phenylalanine, the CDR3 is 16 residues long. Solely the CDR3 DNA is kept, with 48 bases framed from the first base. These data are taken from a study of blood T cell repertoires in COVID-19 (dated by TCRdb to the early 2020s). Some background on the complete study: Samples covering the acute and convalescent phases of COVID-19 were provided by collaborators in the United States, Italy and Spain. The prospective study material was composed of cDNA or gDNA derived from T cells, B-cell-depleted T cells, or PBMCs. The dataset comprised deeply sampled blood TCRbeta repertoires from subjects exposed to, actively infected with, or recovered from COVID-19. The repertoires were released in a freely available public database intended as a resource for research on the immune response to SARS-CoV-2. The samples were drawn from two sources: the first 160 participants of the ongoing ImmuneRACE study, and 1,000 to 1,500 subjects contributed by 6 global collaborators. The sample metadata nearly always contained a de-identified subject ID, COVID-19 status, age in years and sex. Where available, HLA class I and class II types were obtained from metadata supplied by the sample provider rather than from assay-based typing.

TCRbeta CDR3 regions were amplified from genomic DNA by means of the immunoSEQ Assay, a bias-controlled multiplex PCR. The published analysis was carried out like this. Nucleated cell counts per sample were estimated from amplification of reference gene primers within the assay. To quantify the absolute abundance of each unique TCRbeta CDR3 rearrangement, sequence reads were collapsed and filtered. Productive Simpson clonality was computed per sample as the square root of Simpson's diversity index over productive rearrangements. As stored in TCRdb, this immuneACCESS dataset retains in-frame rearrangements with V and J assigned. A fraction of the clones does not appear; measured against another copy, unresolved V genes explain less than half of the discrepancy, and the remainder lacks a known reason. D and trimming were read from the DNA, whereas the V and J calls and clone size are those reported in that table. A total of more than 150,000 clones appear in this sample, just under 80% of them only once. The ten most abundant clones make up approximately 15% of the sample.

Broader findings and caveats from the paper: Clinical and demographic metadata were provided uncurated, with the amount varying by source and participant.

Collaborating institutions collected whole blood in K2EDTA tubes following their own protocols. For TCRbeta analysis, collaborators shipped samples in one of three forms: frozen whole blood, isolated PBMCs, or DNA extracted from either of those sample types. The origin of this receptor is a woman of 80 years or more with acute or convalescent COVID-19. The receptor chain draws on TRBV15 and TRBJ2-7, with TRBD1 tentatively as D gene (5 bases match). The sample was peripheral blood. Here the CDR3 is given as CATSRGRATMSYEQYF. The sequenced DNA is TGTGCCACCAGCCGAGGCAGGGCCACTATGAGCTACGAGCAGTACTTC.